Listed below are T cell receptor beta chains from one sample, sequenced in a study of cytomegalovirus exposure and HLA in healthy donors. The protocol was immunoSEQ multiplex PCR, while the TCRdb copy is restricted to in-frame clones and leaves out a portion. Altogether around 130,000 clones are present, approximately 8.8% being singletons, with the ten largest covering 4.5% to 5.5%. The sequenced sample consisted of PBMCs. Source of these receptors: a man aged 35 to 55 in good health and CMV-seronegative. CDR3s include the opening cysteine and the closing phenylalanine or tryptophan. D genes are given only for firm matches. Size values are once, few and many counts, or a class for expanded clones, and some rows have none.

clone_size,j_call,d_call,v_call,cdr3_aa,cdr3_nt
few,TRBJ2-7,TRBD1,TRBV23-1,CASRKTGPSGEQYF,TGCGCCAGCAGGAAGACAGGGCCTTCCGGCGAGCAGTACTTC
-,TRBJ1-6,-,TRBV5-6,CASSPGGVSVYSPLHF,TGTGCCAGCAGCCCGGGGGGCGTCTCAGTTTATTCACCCCTCCACTTT
few,TRBJ1-6,-,TRBV19,CASSKISSYNSPLHF,TGTGCCAGTAGTAAGATCAGCTCCTATAATTCACCCCTCCACTTT
-,TRBJ2-7,TRBD1,TRBV7-2,CASSPRTGPYEQYF,TGTGCCAGCAGCCCCAGGACAGGACCCTACGAGCAGTACTTC
-,TRBJ2-5,TRBD2,TRBV9,CASSPMGSGAPGGTQYF,TGTGCCAGCAGCCCGATGGGGAGCGGGGCCCCAGGTGGGACCCAGTACTTC
few,TRBJ2-7,-,TRBV30,CAWSSGLSYEQYF,TGTGCCTGGAGCTCAGGCTTGTCCTACGAGCAGTACTTC
few,TRBJ2-3,TRBD1,TRBV7-2,CASSLRQGSPDTQYF,TGTGCCAGCAGTCTAAGACAGGGGTCCCCAGATACGCAGTATTTT
few,TRBJ2-1,TRBD1,TRBV6-1,CASSVLPGQGMNEQFF,TGTGCCAGCAGTGTCCTTCCGGGACAGGGGATGAACGAGCAGTTCTTC
-,TRBJ1-2,-,TRBV14,CASSQVQGYYGYTF,TGTGCCAGCAGCCAGGTACAGGGATACTATGGCTACACCTTC
few,TRBJ2-1,TRBD2,TRBV7-7,CASSALAGGSGEQFF,TGTGCCAGCAGCGCACTAGCGGGGGGCTCGGGAGAGCAGTTCTTC
-,TRBJ2-7,-,TRBV6-5,CASSSTYERQYF,TGTGCCAGCAGTTCCACCTACGAGCGGCAGTACTTC
-,TRBJ1-1,TRBD1,TRBV19,CASSNPGQKNTEAFF,TGTGCCAGTAGTAACCCGGGACAGAAAAACACTGAAGCTTTCTTT
few,TRBJ1-2,-,TRBV27,CASSMGLGYGYTF,TGTGCCAGCTCGATGGGCTTAGGCTATGGCTACACCTTC
-,TRBJ2-3,-,TRBV9,CASSVGGDTQYF,TGTGCCAGCAGCGTAGGAGGAGATACGCAGTATTTT
few,TRBJ2-1,-,TRBV30,CAWSVNGGEQFF,TGTGCCTGGAGTGTAAACGGGGGTGAGCAGTTCTTC
few,TRBJ2-5,-,TRBV4-1,CASSLQARETQYF,TGCGCCAGCAGCTTACAGGCGAGGGAGACCCAGTACTTC
-,TRBJ2-3,-,TRBV4-3,CASSQDALGGGRGFAQYF,TGCGCCAGCAGCCAAGATGCTTTGGGGGGGGGCCGGGGCTTTGCGCAGTATTTT
few,TRBJ1-2,-,TRBV4-3,CASSQDARAGMGYTF,TGCGCCAGCAGCCAAGATGCAAGGGCAGGGATGGGCTACACCTTC
few,TRBJ2-3,TRBD2,TRBV19,CASTSSILAGASTDTQYF,TGTGCCAGTACCTCCTCTATTCTAGCGGGGGCTAGCACAGATACGCAGTATTTT
few,TRBJ2-1,-,TRBV9,CASSVATEKPYNEQFF,TGTGCCAGCAGCGTAGCTACAGAAAAACCCTACAATGAGCAGTTCTTC
-,TRBJ1-4,-,TRBV5-6,CASSLDGSTNEKLFF,TGTGCCAGCAGCTTGGACGGGTCAACTAATGAAAAACTGTTTTTT
-,TRBJ2-1,-,TRBV6-5,CASSSLYSLNEQFF,TGTGCCAGCAGTTCCCTTTACAGTCTAAATGAGCAGTTCTTC
-,TRBJ2-2,TRBD1,TRBV9,CASSVGDRGLTGELFF,TGTGCCAGCAGCGTAGGAGACAGGGGGCTCACCGGGGAGCTGTTTTTT
few,TRBJ2-1,-,TRBV5-1,CASSLASRVSEQFF,TGCGCCAGCAGCTTGGCCTCTCGGGTTTCTGAGCAGTTCTTC
-,TRBJ2-7,-,TRBV4-1,CASSQWAAYEQYF,TGCGCCAGCAGCCAATGGGCCGCGTACGAGCAGTACTTC
-,TRBJ2-1,-,TRBV29-1,CSVEKALGEQFF,TGCAGCGTTGAAAAGGCGCTCGGGGAGCAGTTCTTC
few,TRBJ1-1,-,TRBV30,CAWSDFYEAFF,TGTGCCTGGAGTGACTTCTATGAAGCTTTCTTT
few,TRBJ2-3,TRBD1,TRBV7-9,CASSLGDRAGDTQYF,TGTGCCAGCAGCTTGGGAGACAGGGCGGGAGATACGCAGTATTTT
-,TRBJ1-6,-,TRBV7-8,CASRDSTSSYNSPLHF,TGTGCCAGCAGGGACAGCACCAGCTCCTATAATTCACCCCTCCACTTT
-,TRBJ2-7,TRBD1,TRBV2,CASRGQAFSYEQYF,TGTGCCAGCAGGGGACAGGCGTTTTCCTACGAGCAGTACTTC
-,TRBJ2-1,TRBD2,TRBV15,CATSREVQRGAGEQFF,TGTGCCACCAGCAGAGAGGTCCAGCGGGGGGCTGGTGAGCAGTTCTTC
few,TRBJ1-6,-,TRBV11-2,CASSLGGEDSPLHF,TGTGCCAGCAGCTTAGGGGGGGAGGATTCACCCCTCCACTTT
few,TRBJ2-1,-,TRBV6-6,CASSYSAGLAYNEQFF,TGTGCCAGCAGTTACTCTGCGGGGCTGGCCTACAATGAGCAGTTCTTC
-,TRBJ1-1,-,TRBV29-1,CSVTQLMNTEAFF,TGCAGCGTCACACAGCTCATGAACACTGAAGCTTTCTTT
few,TRBJ2-2,TRBD1,TRBV6-4,CARKYVGQRNTGELFF,TGTGCCAGAAAATACGTGGGACAGCGAAACACCGGGGAGCTGTTTTTT
few,TRBJ1-1,-,TRBV6-1,CASRITNRDTEAFF,TGTGCCAGCAGAATAACCAACCGGGACACTGAAGCTTTCTTT
-,TRBJ1-2,-,TRBV6-6,CATRQGLGGYTF,TGTGCCACTAGGCAGGGCTTAGGGGGCTACACCTTC
-,TRBJ2-3,TRBD2,TRBV5-1,CASSSGLAGTSTDTQYF,TGCGCCAGCAGCTCGGGACTAGCGGGTACTAGCACAGATACGCAGTATTTT